This passage covers 13 T cell receptor beta chains from one sample sequenced in a study of cytomegalovirus exposure and HLA in healthy donors listed by TCRdb under 2017. Libraries came from the immunoSEQ multiplex PCR assay. For the multiplex PCR, a mixture combining 60 forward primers for TCR Vbeta segments and 13 reverse primers for TCR Jbeta segments was used. As stored in TCRdb, this immuneACCESS dataset retains in-frame rearrangements with V and J assigned. A fraction of the clones does not appear; measured against another copy, unresolved V genes explain less than half of the discrepancy, and the remainder lacks a known reason. In all, the sample holds 120,000 or so clones, and roughly 80% of those were seen once. About 1.7% of the sample is in the top ten clones. The source material was PBMCs. The receptors stem from a man aged 18-30 years in good health and CMV-seronegative.

J is TRBJ1-5 and V is TRBV19, with D perhaps matching TRBD1 (5 bases). The CDR3 has 15 amino acids. Germline CDR1 and CDR2: LNHDA and SQIVND (reference sequence). The V end was cut by 4 bases, the J end by 6 bases, with 16 bases between. The CDR3 region is CASSTQGTRIQPQHF. The CDR3 nucleotides are TGTGCCAGTAGTACCCAGGGAACTCGCATTCAGCCCCAGCATTTT. Filled out from reference TRBV19 and TRBJ1-5, the complete variable domain reads DGGITQSPKYLFRKEGQNVTLSCEQNLNHDAMYWYRQDPGQGLRLIYYSQIVNDFQKGDIAEGYSVSREKKESFPLTVTSAQKNPTAFYLCASSTQGTRIQPQHFGDGTRLSIL.

This chain uses TRBV6-1 with TRBJ2-3, with 11 nucleotides matching TRBD2. Germline V lookup: CDR1 MNHNS, CDR2 SASEGT. The CDR3 loop spans 17 amino acids. The V gene end was trimmed by 2 bases and the J gene end by 8 bases; junction bases not matched to a gene: 12. This chain's CDR3 is CASSEWASGGIIVTQYF. The CDR3 nucleotides are TGTGCCAGCAGTGAATGGGCTAGCGGGGGGATTATCGTTACGCAGTATTTT.

The chain carries TRBV15 and TRBJ2-2, with D perhaps matching TRBD1 (6 bases). The CDR3 is 17 residues long. V shed 0 bases and J shed 1 base, with 12 bases lying between them. Per germline, CDR1 LNHNV and CDR2 YYDKDF (reference sequence). The CDR3 nucleotides are TGTGCCACCAGCAGAGACTCCGGGACACTGAACACCGGGGAGCTGTTTTTT. This gives the protein CATSRDSGTLNTGELFF.

This chain connects TRBV9 to TRBJ1-4; D is unclear. Trimming took 4 bases from V and 0 from J, leaving 10 bases between them. The germline gives CDR1 SGDLS, CDR2 YYNGEE. This CDR3 is 15 amino acids long. The CDR3, as DNA: TGTGCCAGCAGCCCCTCCACGGCAACTAATGAAAAACTGTTTTTT. Translation: CASSPSTATNEKLFF.

The chain links TRBV15 to TRBJ2-1; 13 positions match TRBD2. CDR1 and CDR2 (germline): LNHNV, YYDKDF (reference sequence). Trimming at V came to 1 base and at J to 12 bases, leaving 9 bases not matched to a gene. This CDR3 region has 16 residues. CDR3 region: CATSRAGTSGAARQFF. CDR3 sequence (DNA): TGTGCCACCAGCAGAGCCGGGACTAGCGGGGCGGCCCGGCAGTTCTTC.

The V gene is TRBV11-1, the J gene TRBJ2-1, with D possibly TRBD2 on 6 matching bases. Germline CDR1 and CDR2: SGHAT and FQDESV (reference sequence). Trimming took 1 base from V and 11 from J, leaving 12 bases between them. This CDR3 has 13 amino acids. DNA of the CDR3: TGTGCCAGCAGCTTAGGTCGCGGGATGAAGCAGTTCTTC. This gives the protein CASSLGRGMKQFF.

The chain recombines TRBV7-2 with TRBJ2-3; 7 bases align to TRBD2. CDR3 length: 13 residues. The J segment lost 6 bases and the V segment lost 0 bases, leaving 0 bases of the junction unmatched. CDR1 is SGHTA, CDR2 FQGNSA, per germline. The CDR3 loop reads CASSLAGGDTQYF. CDR3 in DNA: TGTGCCAGCAGCTTAGCGGGGGGGGATACGCAGTATTTT.

Only a few counts were recorded for this clone. The J gene is TRBJ2-1, the V gene TRBV6-1; 10 bases align to TRBD1. J lost 7 bases, V lost 1 base, and 10 bases had no gene match. There are 17 residues in the CDR3. CDR1 is MNHNS, CDR2 SASEGT, per germline. The CDR3 DNA reads as TGTGCCAGCAGTGAAGTTAGTGGAGACAGGGGGCATAATGAGCAGTTCTTC. Translated: CASSEVSGDRGHNEQFF.

This sequence joins TRBV5-1 and TRBJ2-3, with a possible D match to TRBD2 (6 bases). CDR3 length: 14 residues. Trimming took 2 bases from V and 4 from J, leaving 11 bases between them. Germline V gene data show CDR1 as SGHRS and CDR2 as YFSETQ. In nucleotides, the CDR3 is TGCGCCAGCAGCTTAGTGGGGGGACCAGATACGCAGTATTTT. Protein sequence: CASSLVGGPDTQYF.

This chain links TRBV6-1 with TRBJ2-6, with 8 bases aligning to TRBD1. CDR3 length: 18 amino acids. The ends lost 2 bases at V and 0 bases at J; junction bases unmatched: 6. The germline gives CDR1 MNHNS, CDR2 SASEGT. The CDR3, as DNA: TGTGCCAGCAGTGAATCAGGACAGGGTGACTCTGGGGCCAACGTCCTGACTTTC. This gives the protein CASSESGQGDSGANVLTF.

J is TRBJ2-1 and V is TRBV10-3; TRBD2 matches 12 bases. The CDR3 is 15 residues long. V dropped 4 bases and J dropped 7; count of bases not matched to a gene: 5. The germline gives CDR1 ENHRY, CDR2 SYGVKD. CDR3 bases: TGTGCCATCAGTGGAGGGACTAGCGGGCTAAATGAGCAGTTCTTC. Encoded protein: CAISGGTSGLNEQFF.

The CDR3 sequence is CASSSGTRDTGELFF. The CDR3, as DNA: TGCGCCAGCAGCTCCGGGACTAGAGACACCGGGGAGCTGTTTTTT. This sequence joins TRBV5-1 and TRBJ2-2; 8 nucleotides align to TRBD2. The CDR3 contains 15 residues. V dropped 3 bases and J dropped 3; count of bases not matched to a gene: 4. The germline V gene has CDR1 SGHRS and CDR2 YFSETQ.

The V gene is TRBV18, the J gene TRBJ1-1, with D hard to call. Germline V gene data show CDR1 as KGHSH and CDR2 as LQKENI. The CDR3 has 13 residues. The V end lost 5 bases, the J end lost 0 bases, and 7 bases lay between the germline ends. CDR3 in DNA: TGTGCCAGCTCATATCAGGTGAACACTGAAGCTTTCTTT. Its translation is CASSYQVNTEAFF.